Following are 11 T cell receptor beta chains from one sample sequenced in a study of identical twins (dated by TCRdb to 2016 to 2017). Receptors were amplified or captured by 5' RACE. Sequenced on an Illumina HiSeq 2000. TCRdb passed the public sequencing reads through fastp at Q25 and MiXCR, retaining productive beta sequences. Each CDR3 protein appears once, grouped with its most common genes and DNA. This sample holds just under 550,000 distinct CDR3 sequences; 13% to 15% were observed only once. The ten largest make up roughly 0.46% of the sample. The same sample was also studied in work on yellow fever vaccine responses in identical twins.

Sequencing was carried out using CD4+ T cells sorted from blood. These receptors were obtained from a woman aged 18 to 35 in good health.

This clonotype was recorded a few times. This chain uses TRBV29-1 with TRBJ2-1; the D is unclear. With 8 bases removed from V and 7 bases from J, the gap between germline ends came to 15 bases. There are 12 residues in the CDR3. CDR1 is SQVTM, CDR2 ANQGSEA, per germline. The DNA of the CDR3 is TGCAGCTCAGGATGGATGGGTAATGAGCAGTTCTTC. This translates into CSSGWMGNEQFF.

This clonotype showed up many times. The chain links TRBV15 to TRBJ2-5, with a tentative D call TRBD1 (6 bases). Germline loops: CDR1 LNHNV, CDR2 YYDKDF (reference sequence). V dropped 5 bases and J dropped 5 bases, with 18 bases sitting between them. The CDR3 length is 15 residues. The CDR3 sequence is CATSLQQGLGETQYF. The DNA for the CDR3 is TGTGCCACCAGCCTTCAACAGGGTCTCGGGGAGACCCAGTACTTC.

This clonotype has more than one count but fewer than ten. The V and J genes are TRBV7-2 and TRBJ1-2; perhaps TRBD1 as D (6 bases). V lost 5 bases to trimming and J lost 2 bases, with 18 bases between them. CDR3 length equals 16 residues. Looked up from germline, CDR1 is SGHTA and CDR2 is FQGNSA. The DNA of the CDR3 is TGTGCCAGCAGCGCCGGCAGGAGGGGGTTGAACTATGGCTACACCTTC. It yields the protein CASSAGRRGLNYGYTF.

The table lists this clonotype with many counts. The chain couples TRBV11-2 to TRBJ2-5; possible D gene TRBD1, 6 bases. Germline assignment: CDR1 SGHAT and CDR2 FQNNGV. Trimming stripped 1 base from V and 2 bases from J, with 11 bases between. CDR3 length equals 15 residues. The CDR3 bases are TGTGCCAGCAGCTTAGCACTGGACAGACAAGAGACCCAGTACTTC. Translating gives CASSLALDRQETQYF.

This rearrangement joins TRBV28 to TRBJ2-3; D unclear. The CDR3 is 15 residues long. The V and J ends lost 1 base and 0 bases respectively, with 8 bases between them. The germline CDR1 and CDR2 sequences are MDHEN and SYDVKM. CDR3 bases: TGTGCCAGCAGTTTATCAGAGTATAGCACAGATACGCAGTATTTT. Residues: CASSLSEYSTDTQYF. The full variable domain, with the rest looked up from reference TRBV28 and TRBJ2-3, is DVKVTQSSRYLVKRTGEKVFLECVQDMDHENMFWYRQDPGLGLRLIYFSYDVKMKEKGDIPEGYSVSREKKERFSLILESASTNQTSMYLCASSLSEYSTDTQYFGPGTRLTVL.

The CDR3 is CSALGRLAGGSSYNEQFF. CDR3 DNA: TGCAGTGCCCTAGGAAGACTAGCGGGAGGGAGCTCCTACAATGAGCAGTTCTTC. The J gene is TRBJ2-1, the V gene TRBV20-1; 14 bases line up with TRBD2. CDR3 length equals 18 residues. CDR1 and CDR2 (germline): DFQATT, SNEGSKA (reference sequence). Trimming removed 6 bases from V and 0 bases from J; junction bases left unmatched: 10.

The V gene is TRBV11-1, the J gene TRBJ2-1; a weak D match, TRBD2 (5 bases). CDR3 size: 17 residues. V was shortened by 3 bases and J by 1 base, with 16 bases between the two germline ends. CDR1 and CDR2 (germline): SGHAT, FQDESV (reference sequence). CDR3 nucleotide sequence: TGTGCCAGCAGCTTTCGCTTACTAGTATCTTCCTACAATGAGCAGTTCTTC. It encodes CASSFRLLVSSYNEQFF.

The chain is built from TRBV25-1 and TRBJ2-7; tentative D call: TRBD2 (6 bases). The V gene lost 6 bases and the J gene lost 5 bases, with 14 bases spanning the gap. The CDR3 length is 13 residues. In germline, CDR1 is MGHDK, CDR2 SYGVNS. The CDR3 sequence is CASSAAGKDEQYF. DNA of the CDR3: TGTGCCAGCAGCGCCGCGGGGAAAGACGAGCAGTACTTC.

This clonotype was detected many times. CDR3 residues: CASSADRGNSYEQYV. The CDR3 DNA follows: TGCGCCAGCAGTGCTGACAGGGGGAACTCCTACGAGCAGTACGTC. The chain couples TRBV10-1 to TRBJ2-7; TRBD1 aligns across 9 bases. The CDR3 covers 15 residues. Germline-derived CDR1 and CDR2 are WNHNN and SYGVQD (reference sequence). Trimming cost V 4 bases and J 0 bases; bases outside gene matches: 4.

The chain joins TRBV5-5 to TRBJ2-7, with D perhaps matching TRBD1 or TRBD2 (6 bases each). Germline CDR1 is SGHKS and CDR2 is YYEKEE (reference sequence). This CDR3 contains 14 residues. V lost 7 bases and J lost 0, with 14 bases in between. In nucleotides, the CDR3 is TGTGCCAGCGGCCGCGGGACAAACTCCTACGAGCAGTACTTC. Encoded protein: CASGRGTNSYEQYF. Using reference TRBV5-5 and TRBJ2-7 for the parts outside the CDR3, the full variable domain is DAGVTQSPTHLIKTRGQQVTLRCSPISGHKSVSWYQQVLGQGPQFIFQYYEKEERGRGNFPDRFSARQFPNYSSELNVNALLLGDSALYLCASGRGTNSYEQYFGPGTRLTVT.

CDR3 region: CASRNRLAQPSDTQYF. The CDR3 region has the DNA TGTGCCAGCAGAAACCGACTAGCCCAACCTTCAGATACGCAGTATTTT. The chain combines TRBV27 with TRBJ2-3; 7 nucleotides align to TRBD2. Unmatched junction bases numbered 13, after V lost 6 bases and J lost 4 bases. CDR3 size: 16 residues. Germline CDR1 and CDR2: MNHEY and SMNVEV (reference sequence).